The 7 T cell receptor beta chains below were found in one sample sequenced in a study of OX40 agonist ivuxolimab in advanced cancers. Assay used: immunoSEQ multiplex PCR; TCRdb lists only in-frame clones, some missing. This sample yields tens of thousands of clones, of which around 80% are seen a single time; 2% to 2.5% belongs to the top ten. Sequenced here: CD4+ or CD8+ T cells sorted from blood, sampled in a trial of the OX40 agonist ivuxolimab. These receptors originate from an adult with an advanced solid tumor such as melanoma, head and neck, liver or kidney cancer.

The V call is TRBV15, the J call TRBJ2-5; TRBD2 matches at 11 bases. CDR1 and CDR2 from the germline V gene are LNHNV and YYDKDF (reference sequence). V dropped 5 bases and J dropped 3; count of bases not matched to a gene: 5. The CDR3 has 15 residues. CDR3 sequence: CATSGSSGREETQYF. CDR3 DNA: TGTGCCACCAGCGGTAGTAGCGGGAGGGAAGAGACCCAGTACTTC.

The V gene is TRBV4-3, the J gene TRBJ1-2, with D hard to call. CDR1 and CDR2 from the germline V gene are LGHNA and YSLEER. The CDR3 extends over 15 amino acids. Trimming pared 0 bases from V and 2 bases from J, leaving 10 bases between. CDR3 residues: CASSQDREGNYGYTF. The DNA of the CDR3 is TGCGCCAGCAGCCAAGATAGAGAGGGAAACTATGGCTACACCTTC.

The chain has TRBV7-3 and TRBJ2-3; unclear D gene. Looked up from germline, CDR1 is SGHTA and CDR2 is FQGTGA. The CDR3 runs 11 residues. The V end was cut by 4 bases, the J end by 3 bases, with 2 bases between. CDR3: CASSSTDTQYF. The CDR3 DNA follows: TGTGCCAGCAGCTCGACAGATACGCAGTATTTT.

The chain has TRBV21-1 and TRBJ2-5; TRBD1 is the table's D call, not checked against the DNA. TRBV21-1 is termed a pseudogene. The CDR3 sequence is 16 residues long. DNA for the CDR3: TGTGCCAGCAGCTATCCCTGGGCGGGCCAGGGGGAGACCCAGTACTTC. Translating it yields CASSYPWAGQGETQYF.

The CDR3 sequence: CASSTRQSGELFF. Here the CDR3 DNA reads TGCGCCAGCAGCACTAGACAATCCGGGGAGCTGTTTTTT. This rearrangement joins TRBV5-1 to TRBJ2-2; a possible D gene is TRBD2 (5 bases). The V end lost 4 bases, the J end lost 6 bases, and 10 bases lay between the germline ends. The CDR3 extends over 13 amino acids. From germline, CDR1 is SGHRS and CDR2 YFSETQ.

The chain couples TRBV27 to TRBJ2-5; 10 bases align to TRBD2. With V trimmed by 3 bases and J by 7 bases, 5 bases remained unmatched. This CDR3 contains 14 residues. Germline CDR1 reads MNHEY; CDR2 reads SMNVEV (reference sequence). The CDR3 loop is CASSFLAGVRTQYF. The DNA of the CDR3 is TGTGCCAGCAGTTTTCTAGCGGGGGTGCGGACCCAGTACTTC.

This chain connects TRBV27 to TRBJ1-2, with D perhaps TRBD1 (5 bases). Germline values: CDR1 MNHEY, CDR2 SMNVEV (reference sequence). The CDR3 contains 14 residues. Trimming pared 5 bases from V and 11 bases from J, leaving 21 bases between. The CDR3 region is CASSPRTPLGGYTF. CDR3 nucleotide sequence: TGTGCCAGCAGTCCGCGGACACCCCTTGGTGGGTACACCTTC.